These 28 T cell receptor beta chains came from one sample sequenced in a study of cytomegalovirus exposure and HLA in healthy donors (dated by TCRdb to the late 2010s). Library preparation used the immunoSEQ multiplex PCR assay. For the multiplex PCR, a mixture combining 60 forward primers for TCR Vbeta segments and 13 reverse primers for TCR Jbeta segments was used. Here the immuneACCESS table is served through TCRdb, limited to in-frame sequences with V and J called. Missing clones are a known gap in these copies; in checked studies unresolved V genes cover under half, and the rest lacks a known reason. The table kept for this sample lists about 130,000 clones. About 1.5% of the sample is held by the ten biggest clonotypes. The specimen sequenced was PBMCs. These receptors all stem from a woman aged 40 to 55 in good health and CMV-seropositive.

V and J are TRBV6-5 and TRBJ1-6; 9 nucleotides align to TRBD1. Trimming removed 2 bases from V and 7 bases from J; junction bases left unmatched: 3. The CDR3 runs 15 residues. Germline V gene lookup returns CDR1 MNHEY and CDR2 SVGAGI. Here the CDR3 DNA reads TGTGCCAGCAGTTACGATGGACAGGGGAATTCACCCCTCCACTTT. Protein product: CASSYDGQGNSPLHF.

This chain connects TRBV29-1 to TRBJ1-1; TRBD1 matches at 8 bases. The CDR3 covers 13 residues. The V and J ends lost 5 bases and 3 bases, in that order; junction bases with no gene match: 5. CDR1 is SQVTM, CDR2 ANQGSEA, per germline. The CDR3 here is CSVSGGWDTEAFF. CDR3 DNA: TGCAGCGTTTCAGGGGGCTGGGACACTGAAGCTTTCTTT.

This chain uses TRBV27 with TRBJ2-1, with D possibly matching TRBD1 (5 bases). This CDR3 spans 13 amino acids. Germline lookup yields CDR1 MNHEY and CDR2 SMNVEV (reference sequence). The CDR3 spells CATSNGAANEQFF. For the CDR3, the DNA is TGTGCTACCAGCAATGGGGCAGCCAATGAGCAGTTCTTC.

The chain uses TRBV25-1 and TRBJ1-1; D is perhaps TRBD1 (6 bases). Germline V gives CDR1 MGHDK, CDR2 SYGVNS. The CDR3 is 13 amino acids. V was shortened by 1 base and J by 7 bases, with 10 bases between the two germline ends. CDR3 in DNA: TGTGCCAGCAGTGAATCCACAGGGTTTGAAGCTTTCTTT. Amino acids: CASSESTGFEAFF.

For this clone: The same CDR3 arises from other DNA sequences in this sample as well. This sequence joins TRBV28 and TRBJ1-2, with a tentative D call TRBD1 (5 bases). The CDR3 has 13 residues. V gave up 2 bases and J gave up 3 bases, with 7 bases separating them. Germline CDR1 and CDR2: MDHEN and SYDVKM. The DNA of the CDR3 is TGTGCCAGCAGTTTAGGCAGGGACTATGGCTACACCTTC. Residues: CASSLGRDYGYTF.

V is TRBV28 and J is TRBJ1-5, with a possible D match to TRBD1 (6 bases). Trimming cost V 6 bases and J 7 bases, with 16 bases left between them. The CDR3 totals 14 residues. Germline-derived CDR1 and CDR2 are MDHEN and SYDVKM. The CDR3 DNA sequence: TGTGCCAGCAGGAAAGGGGGGGCTTGGCAGCCCCAGCATTTT. Translation gives CASRKGGAWQPQHF.

The gene calls are TRBV29-1 and TRBJ2-1; D not resolved. Looked up from germline, CDR1 is SQVTM and CDR2 is ANQGSEA. Trimming removed 6 bases from V and 0 bases from J, with 9 bases in between. CDR3 length: 13 amino acids. CDR3 region: CSVTISSYNEQFF. Here the CDR3 DNA reads TGCAGCGTCACTATCAGCTCCTACAATGAGCAGTTCTTC.

The chain carries TRBV21-1 and TRBJ2-1; the table assigns TRBD2, which was not confirmed against the DNA. TRBV21-1 is termed a pseudogene. The CDR3 loop spans 16 amino acids. The CDR3 sequence: CASSKSASSSYNEQFF. CDR3 nucleotide sequence: TGTGCCAGCAGCAAGTCAGCGTCGAGCTCCTACAATGAGCAGTTCTTC.

The chain combines TRBV28 with TRBJ2-2; D might be TRBD1 (5 bases). Trimming left V 2 bases short and J 9 bases short, with 10 bases between. The V gene's germline CDR1 is MDHEN and CDR2 SYDVKM. This CDR3 contains 13 residues. The CDR3 loop reads CASSLGATRELFF. CDR3 bases: TGTGCCAGCAGTTTAGGGGCGACCCGGGAGCTGTTTTTT.

The rearrangement joins TRBV6-5 to TRBJ2-4; D is uncertain. CDR1 and CDR2 (germline): MNHEY, SVGAGI. V was shortened by 0 bases and J by 1 base, with 10 bases between the two germline ends. There are 16 residues in the CDR3. CDR3 in amino acids: CASSYSGLSAKNIQYF. CDR3 nucleotides: TGTGCCAGCAGTTACTCCGGGTTGTCGGCCAAAAACATTCAGTACTTC.

The chain recombines TRBV7-9 with TRBJ2-1; tentative D call: TRBD1 (6 bases). This CDR3 comprises 14 residues. Trimming removed 1 base at V and 9 bases at J, with 13 bases between. Germline V gene lookup returns CDR1 SEHNR and CDR2 FQNEAQ (reference sequence). CDR3 sequence: CASSLDSGGGEQFF. The CDR3 DNA follows: TGTGCCAGCAGCTTAGATAGTGGGGGCGGTGAGCAGTTCTTC.

V is TRBV4-1 and J is TRBJ2-6; TRBD2 agrees at 13 bases. The germline gives CDR1 MGHRA, CDR2 YSYEKL. This CDR3 has 19 amino acids. The trim removed 3 bases at V and 1 base at J, leaving 6 bases unmatched. The CDR3 here is CASSQERTSGRSGANVLTF. The CDR3 coding sequence is TGCGCCAGCAGCCAGGAAAGGACTAGCGGGAGATCTGGGGCCAACGTCCTGACTTTC.

The chain couples TRBV10-3 to TRBJ2-2; 9 bases match TRBD2. Germline CDR1 is ENHRY and CDR2 is SYGVKD. J was trimmed by 1 base and V by 4 bases; bases with no gene match: 4. This CDR3 has 16 residues. CDR3 coding DNA: TGTGCCATCAGTGGGGGACTAGCACTGAACACCGGGGAGCTGTTTTTT. Translated: CAISGGLALNTGELFF.

The CDR3, as DNA: TGCGCCAGCAGCTATCAGATTAGCGGGAGCTCAGATACGCAGTATTTT. It is translated as CASSYQISGSSDTQYF. The rearrangement uses TRBV5-1 and TRBJ2-3; the match to TRBD2 covers 9 bases. The CDR3 extends over 16 amino acids. With 3 bases clipped from V and 4 bases from J, the junction kept 9 bases outside the gene matches. Looked up from germline, CDR1 is SGHRS and CDR2 is YFSETQ. The full variable domain, completed using reference TRBV5-1 and TRBJ2-3, is KAGVTQTPRYLIKTRGQQVTLSCSPISGHRSVSWYQQTPGQGLQFLFEYFSETQRNKGNFPGRFSGRQFSNSRSEMNVSTLELGDSALYLCASSYQISGSSDTQYFGPGTRLTVL.

The chain employs TRBV15 and TRBJ2-1, with D perhaps TRBD2 (5 bases). The V gene lost 3 bases and the J gene lost 5 bases, with 11 bases spanning the gap. Germline V gives CDR1 LNHNV, CDR2 YYDKDF (reference sequence). This CDR3 has 14 amino acids. The CDR3 DNA reads as TGTGCCACCAGCAGCGACTACAGAGACAATGAGCAGTTCTTC. Its protein product is CATSSDYRDNEQFF.

This chain links TRBV5-6 with TRBJ2-7; D is perhaps TRBD1 (7 bases). From germline, CDR1 is SGHDT and CDR2 YYEEEE. Trimming took off 0 bases at V and 7 bases at J, with 14 bases between the two ends. The CDR3 sequence is 14 residues long. DNA of the CDR3: TGTGCCAGCAGCTTGGCAGGGGGGCTTGGGGAGCAGTACTTC. This encodes CASSLAGGLGEQYF.

This rearrangement joins TRBV5-4 to TRBJ2-7; 8 bases match TRBD2. CDR1 is SGHNT and CDR2 is YYREEE in the germline V gene (reference sequence). Unmatched junction bases numbered 7, after V lost 4 bases and J lost 1 base. This CDR3 comprises 15 residues. The CDR3 nucleotides are TGTGCCAGCAGCCAAGGACTAGCTGAGTCCTACGAGCAGTACTTC. Amino acids: CASSQGLAESYEQYF.

The chain joins TRBV7-9 to TRBJ2-5; TRBD1 is a possible D gene (6 bases). Germline V CDR1 and CDR2: SEHNR, FQNEAQ (reference sequence). The ends were cut back, 5 bases at V and 6 bases at J, with 13 bases in the middle. This CDR3 region has 13 residues. The DNA of the CDR3 is TGTGCCAGCAGCCCAGCGCAGGGGAAGACCCAGTACTTC. Translating gives CASSPAQGKTQYF.

The CDR3 DNA reads TGTGCCAGCAGTGAGAGTCCTAATCAGCCCCAGCATTTT. It encodes CASSESPNQPQHF. The chain joins TRBV2 to TRBJ1-5, with no clear D. Germline CDR1 is SNHLY and CDR2 is FYNNEI. V lost 3 bases and J 4 bases, leaving 7 bases between the germline ends. This CDR3 region has 13 residues.

J is TRBJ2-2 and V is TRBV27, with a possible D match to TRBD1 (6 bases). Deletions cut 0 bases from V and 3 bases from J, with 11 bases between. The CDR3 covers 16 residues. Germline V CDR1 and CDR2: MNHEY, SMNVEV (reference sequence). The CDR3 loop reads CASSLSYRDDTGELFF. The CDR3 DNA sequence: TGTGCCAGCAGTTTATCCTACAGGGACGACACCGGGGAGCTGTTTTTT.

The chain carries TRBV6-5 and TRBJ1-5; D gene unclear. The V end lost 6 bases, the J end lost 2 bases, and 11 bases lay between the germline ends. The CDR3 extends over 14 amino acids. Germline-derived CDR1 and CDR2 are MNHEY and SVGAGI. The CDR3 spells CASRPPGGNQPQHF. The DNA of the CDR3 is TGTGCCAGCAGGCCCCCCGGAGGCAATCAGCCCCAGCATTTT.

The chain couples TRBV9 to TRBJ2-2; D might be TRBD2 (5 bases). Germline V CDR1 and CDR2: SGDLS, YYNGEE. The V gene lost 0 bases and the J gene lost 1 base, with 16 bases spanning the gap. The CDR3 sequence is 18 residues long. CDR3 amino acids: CASSVVRVATWNTGELFF. CDR3 nucleotide sequence: TGTGCCAGCAGCGTAGTTAGGGTAGCGACTTGGAACACCGGGGAGCTGTTTTTT.

V and J are TRBV7-3 and TRBJ1-2; 7 positions agree with TRBD1. Germline V gene data show CDR1 as SGHTA and CDR2 as FQGTGA. The length of the CDR3 is 15 residues. J lost 0 bases, V lost 5 bases, and 6 bases had no gene match. DNA of the CDR3: TGTGCCAGCAGCCCCCAGGGGGGAGCTAACTATGGCTACACCTTC. Its translation is CASSPQGGANYGYTF.

J is TRBJ1-2 and V is TRBV28, with 8 bases aligning to TRBD1. The germline V gene has CDR1 MDHEN and CDR2 SYDVKM. V lost 7 bases to trimming and J lost 6 bases; unmatched junction nucleotides: 4. This CDR3 contains 12 residues. This CDR3 is CASKTQGDGYTF. The CDR3 nucleotides are TGTGCCAGCAAAACACAGGGGGATGGCTACACCTTC.

This sequence joins TRBV15 and TRBJ1-2, with a tentative D call TRBD1 (5 bases). Trimming removed 0 bases at V and 6 bases at J, with 14 bases between. Germline lookup yields CDR1 LNHNV and CDR2 YYDKDF (reference sequence). The CDR3 sequence is 15 residues long. CDR3 coding DNA: TGTGCCACCAGCAGAGAATTCACGACGGGGGATGGCTACACCTTC. Its translation: CATSREFTTGDGYTF. Variable domain in full (rest from reference TRBV15 and TRBJ1-2): DAMVIQNPRYQVTQFGKPVTLSCSQTLNHNVMYWYQQKSSQAPKLLFHYYDKDFNNEADTPDNFQSRRPNTSFCFLDIRSPGLGDTAMYLCATSREFTTGDGYTFGSGTRLTVV.

V gene TRBV6-4 combines with J gene TRBJ1-1, with 9 nucleotides matching TRBD1. With 7 bases clipped from V and 2 bases from J, the junction kept 8 bases outside the gene matches. CDR3 length: 15 residues. CDR1 is MRHNA and CDR2 is SNTAGT in the germline V gene. The CDR3 nucleotides read TGTGCCAGCACTGGGACAGGGAAGGGTAACACTGAAGCTTTCTTT. It encodes CASTGTGKGNTEAFF.

The V and J genes are TRBV7-2 and TRBJ1-4, with D hard to call. The germline gives CDR1 SGHTA, CDR2 FQGNSA. V lost 0 bases and J 7 bases, leaving 12 bases between the germline ends. The CDR3 runs 15 residues. This CDR3 reads CASSLAPGGGEKLFF. The CDR3 DNA sequence: TGTGCCAGCAGCTTAGCGCCAGGAGGCGGTGAAAAACTGTTTTTT. Variable domain in full (rest from reference TRBV7-2 and TRBJ1-4): GAGVSQSPSNKVTEKGKDVELRCDPISGHTALYWYRQSLGQGLEFLIYFQGNSAPDKSGLPSDRFSAERTGGSVSTLTIQRTQQEDSAVYLCASSLAPGGGEKLFFGSGTQLSVL.

The rearrangement joins TRBV27 to TRBJ2-7; 7 bases line up with TRBD2. Germline assignment: CDR1 MNHEY and CDR2 SMNVEV (reference sequence). The CDR3 covers 15 residues. Unmatched junction bases numbered 5, after V lost 1 base and J lost 2 bases. The CDR3 loop is CASSLFASGTYEQYF. The CDR3 bases are TGTGCCAGCAGTTTATTTGCTAGCGGTACCTACGAGCAGTACTTC.